This TCR beta chain emerged from a study of regulatory T cells in long-lasting Graves disease. Study-wide context: Persistent Graves' disease meant over 5 years of antithyroid drugs with positive TSH receptor antibodies.

Findings of the study overall: Repertoires from persistent disease leaned toward TRBV28, TRBJ1-2 and TRBJ2-5. A limited number of samples was an acknowledged limitation. Public clonotype sharing was higher in persistent than newly diagnosed patients.

This clonotype occurred many times. What it binds is not known. Combining iRepertoire HTBI primers with Arm-PCR of CDR3 regions, the authors built TCR beta libraries. One entry per CDR3 protein, called by TCRdb with MiXCR from the multiplex PCR reads. The sample yields 400,000 to 500,000 distinct CDR3 sequences, 20% to 25% seen once. Time point defined: persistent/refractory GD, antithyroid drugs over 5 years with positive TRAb. From PBMCs, RNA was extracted and then used to make the TCR library. There are 15 residues in the CDR3. The V and J ends lost 2 bases and 2 bases respectively, with 10 bases between them. Germline values: CDR1 SGHNT, CDR2 YENEEA.

J is TRBJ1-5 and V is TRBV11-3; the D is unclear. The TCR sequence derives from a female donor with Graves disease. The specimen was peripheral blood mononuclear cells (PBMCs), collected when the disease was refractory, from a patient treated with antithyroid drugs. CDR3 sequence (DNA): TGTGCCAGCAGCTTAATCCCACGTGGCAATCAGCCCCAGCATTTT. Translated, it gives CASSLIPRGNQPQHF.